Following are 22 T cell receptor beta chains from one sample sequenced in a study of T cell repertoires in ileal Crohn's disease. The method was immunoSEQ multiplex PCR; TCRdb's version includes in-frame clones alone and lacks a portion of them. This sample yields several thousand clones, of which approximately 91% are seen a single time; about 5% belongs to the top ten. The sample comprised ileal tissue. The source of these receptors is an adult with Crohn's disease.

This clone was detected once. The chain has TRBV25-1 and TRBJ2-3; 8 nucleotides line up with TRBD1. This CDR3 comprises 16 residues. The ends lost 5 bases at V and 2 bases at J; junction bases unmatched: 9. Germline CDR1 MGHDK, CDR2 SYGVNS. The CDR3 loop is CASSRTRTGHTDTQYF. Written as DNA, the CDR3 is TGTGCCAGCAGTAGAACCAGGACAGGGCACACAGATACGCAGTATTTT.

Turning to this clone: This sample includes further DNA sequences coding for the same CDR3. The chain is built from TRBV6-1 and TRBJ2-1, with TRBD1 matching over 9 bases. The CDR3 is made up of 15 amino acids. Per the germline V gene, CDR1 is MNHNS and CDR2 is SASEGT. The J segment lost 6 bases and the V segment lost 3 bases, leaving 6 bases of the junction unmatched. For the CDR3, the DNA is TGTGCCAGCAGTGACGACGGGACAGGGCCCAATGAGCAGTTCTTC. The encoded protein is CASSDDGTGPNEQFF.

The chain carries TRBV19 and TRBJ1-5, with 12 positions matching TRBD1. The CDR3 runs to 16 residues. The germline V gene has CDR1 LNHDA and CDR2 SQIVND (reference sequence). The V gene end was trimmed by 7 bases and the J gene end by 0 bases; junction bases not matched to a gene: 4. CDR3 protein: CASTGTGGYSNQPQHF. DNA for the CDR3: TGTGCCAGTACCGGGACAGGGGGCTATAGCAATCAGCCCCAGCATTTT. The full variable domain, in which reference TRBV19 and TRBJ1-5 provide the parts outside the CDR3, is DGGITQSPKYLFRKEGQNVTLSCEQNLNHDAMYWYRQDPGQGLRLIYYSQIVNDFQKGDIAEGYSVSREKKESFPLTVTSAQKNPTAFYLCASTGTGGYSNQPQHFGDGTRLSIL.

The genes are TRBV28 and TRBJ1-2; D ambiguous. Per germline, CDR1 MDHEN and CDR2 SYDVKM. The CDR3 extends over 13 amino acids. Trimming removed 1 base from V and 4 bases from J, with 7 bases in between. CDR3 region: CASSLLAVYGYTF. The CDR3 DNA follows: TGTGCCAGCAGTTTATTGGCGGTCTATGGCTACACCTTC.

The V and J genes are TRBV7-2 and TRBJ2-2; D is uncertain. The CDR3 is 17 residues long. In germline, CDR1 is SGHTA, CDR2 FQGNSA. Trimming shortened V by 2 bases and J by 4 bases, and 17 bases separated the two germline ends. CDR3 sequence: CASSLNPGSESTGELFF. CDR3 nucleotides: TGTGCCAGCAGCTTAAACCCCGGAAGCGAGTCCACCGGGGAGCTGTTTTTT.

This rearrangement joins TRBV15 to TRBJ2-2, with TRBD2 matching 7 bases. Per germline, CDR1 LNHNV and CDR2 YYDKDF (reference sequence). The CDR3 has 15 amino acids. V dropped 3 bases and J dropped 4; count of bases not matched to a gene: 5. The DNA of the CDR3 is TGTGCCACCAGCAGTTACGGGACTACCACCGGGGAGCTGTTTTTT. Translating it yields CATSSYGTTTGELFF.

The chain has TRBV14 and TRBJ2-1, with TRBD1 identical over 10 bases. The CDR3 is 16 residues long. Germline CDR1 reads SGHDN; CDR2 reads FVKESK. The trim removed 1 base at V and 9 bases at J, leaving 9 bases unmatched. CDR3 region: CASSQASRTGGIEQFF. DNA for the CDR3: TGTGCCAGCAGCCAAGCCTCCAGGACAGGGGGAATTGAGCAGTTCTTC.

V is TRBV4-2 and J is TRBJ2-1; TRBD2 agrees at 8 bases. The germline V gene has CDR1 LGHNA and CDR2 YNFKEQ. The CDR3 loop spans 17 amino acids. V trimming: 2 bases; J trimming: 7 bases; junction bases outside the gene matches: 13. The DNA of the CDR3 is TGTGCCAGCAGCCAACTCCGAGCGGGAGATGTAAGTAATGAGCAGTTCTTC. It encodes CASSQLRAGDVSNEQFF.

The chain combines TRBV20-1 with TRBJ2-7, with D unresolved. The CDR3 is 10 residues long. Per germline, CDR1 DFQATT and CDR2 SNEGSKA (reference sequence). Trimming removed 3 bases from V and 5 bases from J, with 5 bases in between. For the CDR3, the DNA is TGCAGTGCTAGGCTCCACGAGCAGTACTTC. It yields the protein CSARLHEQYF.

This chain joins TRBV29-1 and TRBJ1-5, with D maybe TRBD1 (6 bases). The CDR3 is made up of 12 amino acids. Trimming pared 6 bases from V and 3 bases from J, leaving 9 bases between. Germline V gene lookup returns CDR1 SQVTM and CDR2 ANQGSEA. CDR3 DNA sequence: TGCAGCGTCCGGGACATCAATCAGCCCCAGCATTTT. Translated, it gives CSVRDINQPQHF.

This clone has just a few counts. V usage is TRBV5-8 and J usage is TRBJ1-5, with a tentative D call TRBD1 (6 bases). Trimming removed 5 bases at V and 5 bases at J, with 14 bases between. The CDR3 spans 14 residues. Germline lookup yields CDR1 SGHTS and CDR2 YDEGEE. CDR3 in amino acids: CASSFRDTYQPQHF. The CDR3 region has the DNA TGTGCCAGCAGTTTCCGGGACACCTATCAGCCCCAGCATTTT.

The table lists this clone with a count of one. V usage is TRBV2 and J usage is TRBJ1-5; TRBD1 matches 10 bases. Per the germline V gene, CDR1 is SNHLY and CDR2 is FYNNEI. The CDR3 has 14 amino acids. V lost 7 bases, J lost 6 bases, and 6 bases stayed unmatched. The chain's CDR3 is CASIRDRGSQPQHF. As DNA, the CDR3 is TGTGCCAGCATTAGGGACAGGGGTAGTCAGCCCCAGCATTTT.

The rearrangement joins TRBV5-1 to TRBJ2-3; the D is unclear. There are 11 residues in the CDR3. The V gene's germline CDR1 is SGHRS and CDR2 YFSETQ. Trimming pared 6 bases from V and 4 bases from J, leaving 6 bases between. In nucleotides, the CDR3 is TGCGCCAGCAAGGCGTCAGATACGCAGTATTTT. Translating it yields CASKASDTQYF.

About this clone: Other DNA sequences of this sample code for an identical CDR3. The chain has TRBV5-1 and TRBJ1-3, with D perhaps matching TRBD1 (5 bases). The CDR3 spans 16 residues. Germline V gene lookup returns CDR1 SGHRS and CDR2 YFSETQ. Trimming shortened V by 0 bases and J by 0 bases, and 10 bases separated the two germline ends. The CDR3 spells CASSLARAGSGNTIYF. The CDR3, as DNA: TGCGCCAGCAGCTTGGCCAGGGCAGGCTCTGGAAACACCATATATTTT.

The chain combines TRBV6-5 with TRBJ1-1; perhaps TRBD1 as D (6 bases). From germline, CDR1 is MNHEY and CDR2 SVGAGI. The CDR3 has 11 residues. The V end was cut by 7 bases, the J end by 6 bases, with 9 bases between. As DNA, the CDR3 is TGTGCCAGCACTCAGGGGCCTGAAGCTTTCTTT. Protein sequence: CASTQGPEAFF.

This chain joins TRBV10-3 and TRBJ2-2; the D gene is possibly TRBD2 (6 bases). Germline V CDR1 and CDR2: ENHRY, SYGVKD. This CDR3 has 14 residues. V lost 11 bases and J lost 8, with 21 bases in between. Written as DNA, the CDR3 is TGTGCCGTCGCGGCTAGCGACGGGTCTGGGGAGCTGTTTTTT. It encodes CAVAASDGSGELFF.

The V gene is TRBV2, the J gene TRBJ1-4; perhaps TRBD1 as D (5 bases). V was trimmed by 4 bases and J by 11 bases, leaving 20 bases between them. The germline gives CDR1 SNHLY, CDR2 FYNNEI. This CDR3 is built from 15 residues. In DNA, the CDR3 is TGTGCCAGCAGTGCGGGAGGGGCGAAAGGGGTGAAACTGTTTTTT. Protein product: CASSAGGAKGVKLFF.

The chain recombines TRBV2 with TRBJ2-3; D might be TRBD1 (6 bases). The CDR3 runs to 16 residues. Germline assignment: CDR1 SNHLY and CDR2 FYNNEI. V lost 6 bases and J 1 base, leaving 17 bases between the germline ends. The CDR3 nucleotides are TGTGCCAGCAGCCGCCGGAGTGGGGGCCGCACAGATACGCAGTATTTT. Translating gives CASSRRSGGRTDTQYF.

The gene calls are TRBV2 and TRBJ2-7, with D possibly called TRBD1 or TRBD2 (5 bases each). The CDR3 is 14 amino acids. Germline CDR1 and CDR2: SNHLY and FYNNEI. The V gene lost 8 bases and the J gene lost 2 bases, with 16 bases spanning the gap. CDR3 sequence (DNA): TGTGCCAGCTATGCACAGGAGGCAACCTACGAGCAGTACTTC. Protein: CASYAQEATYEQYF.

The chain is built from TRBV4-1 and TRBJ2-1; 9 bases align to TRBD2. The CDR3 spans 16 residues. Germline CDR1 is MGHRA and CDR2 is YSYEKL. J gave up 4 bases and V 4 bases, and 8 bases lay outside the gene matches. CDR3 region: CASSLQAGGGYNEQFF. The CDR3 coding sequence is TGCGCCAGCAGCCTTCAAGCGGGAGGTGGTTACAATGAGCAGTTCTTC.

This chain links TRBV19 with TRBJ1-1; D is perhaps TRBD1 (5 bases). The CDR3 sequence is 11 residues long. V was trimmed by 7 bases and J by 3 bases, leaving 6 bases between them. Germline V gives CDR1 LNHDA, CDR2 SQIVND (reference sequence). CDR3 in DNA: TGTGCCAGTACCAGGGACACTGAAGCTTTCTTT. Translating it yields CASTRDTEAFF.

The CDR3 protein is CASSLGRNSYEQYF. CDR3 bases: TGTGCCAGCAGCTTAGGAAGGAACTCCTACGAGCAGTACTTC. The V and J genes are TRBV7-9 and TRBJ2-7; D gene unclear. The germline V and J ends were trimmed by 1 base and 0 bases, with 7 bases remaining between them. The CDR3 totals 14 residues. Germline V gives CDR1 SEHNR, CDR2 FQNEAQ (reference sequence).